This TCR beta chain was identified during a study of cytomegalovirus exposure and HLA in healthy donors. Study as a whole: Earlier findings included roughly 100 million unique TCR beta sequences obtained from 150 million to 200 million T cells.

Findings and limits, study-wide: When a later analysis compared HLA-associated TCR beta chains with equally common others, the HLA-associated chains turned out to be more clonally expanded and to have lower generation probabilities. Reports credit the classifier with highly specific, highly sensitive diagnosis of cytomegalovirus status.

With respect to this clone: Its antigen is not identified.

The PCR contained 60 Vbeta and 13 Jbeta primers. TCRdb's table, derived via immunoSEQ multiplex PCR, lists solely in-frame clones and lacks some. There are tens of thousands of clones in the sample; 79% occur only once, and 2.5% to 3% lies in the top ten. Trimming removed 2 bases from V and 8 bases from J, with 15 bases in between. Germline CDR1 reads MNHNS; CDR2 reads SASEGT. This CDR3 region has 14 residues. The chain joins TRBV6-1 to TRBJ1-2; D perhaps matches TRBD1 (6 bases). Input material: PBMCs. The TCR originated in a man aged 25 to 45 in good health and CMV-seronegative. CDR3 sequence reads: CASSESRGAGGYTF. The CDR3 DNA reads TGTGCCAGCAGTGAAAGCCGGGGGGCGGGCGGCTACACCTTC.